Following are 29 T cell receptor beta chains from one sample sequenced in a study of OX40 agonist ivuxolimab in advanced cancers. Here immunoSEQ multiplex PCR was the method, and the copy in TCRdb shows in-frame clones only, minus some. The sample yields fewer than 90,000 clones, roughly 84% seen once. The sample in question was CD4+ or CD8+ T cells sorted from blood, obtained in a trial of the OX40 agonist ivuxolimab. Receptors originate from an adult with an advanced solid tumor such as melanoma, head and neck, liver or kidney cancer.

This clone has more than one count but fewer than ten. V is TRBV4-1 and J is TRBJ2-3; TRBD1 might be the D (6 bases). The V and J ends lost 0 bases and 0 bases respectively, with 7 bases between them. CDR3 length: 15 amino acids. CDR1 is MGHRA, CDR2 YSYEKL, per germline. CDR3: CASSQDGQSTDTQYF. The CDR3 DNA is TGCGCCAGCAGCCAAGATGGACAGAGCACAGATACGCAGTATTTT.

This clone was counted between two and nine times. The V call is TRBV2, the J call TRBJ1-4; the D is unclear. Trimming stripped 2 bases from V and 5 bases from J, with 12 bases between. The V gene's germline CDR1 is SNHLY and CDR2 FYNNEI. The CDR3 spans 15 residues. CDR3 DNA sequence: TGTGCCAGCAGTGAAAGCTTAAGCCTAAATGAAAAACTGTTTTTT. Its translation is CASSESLSLNEKLFF.

The V and J genes are TRBV19 and TRBJ1-1; TRBD1 matches 7 bases. This CDR3 is built from 14 residues. Germline trimming cut 5 bases from V and 2 bases from J; bases unmatched to any gene: 5. Germline values: CDR1 LNHDA, CDR2 SQIVND (reference sequence). In DNA form, the CDR3 reads TGTGCCAGTAGTCATTGGGACAGCAACACTGAAGCTTTCTTT. It translates to CASSHWDSNTEAFF.

V is TRBV4-2 and J is TRBJ2-5; tentative D call: TRBD2 (5 bases). CDR3 length equals 15 residues. Germline lookup yields CDR1 LGHNA and CDR2 YNFKEQ. Between the trimmed V and J ends, which lost 1 base and 7 bases, there was a span of 16 bases. DNA of the CDR3: TGTGCCAGCAGCCAAGGGGGAGACTTAATGGGGACCCAGTACTTC. It is translated as CASSQGGDLMGTQYF.

V is TRBV20-1 and J is TRBJ2-5, with unresolved D. The germline V and J ends were trimmed by 7 bases and 2 bases, with 8 bases remaining between them. Per the germline V gene, CDR1 is DFQATT and CDR2 is SNEGSKA (reference sequence). The CDR3 runs 11 residues. The CDR3 nucleotides are TGCAGTGTGTCCTTACAAGAGACCCAGTACTTC. Protein sequence: CSVSLQETQYF.

The V call is TRBV2, the J call TRBJ2-3; tentatively, D is TRBD2 (6 bases). The CDR3 totals 18 residues. The V end lost 0 bases, the J end lost 5 bases, and 21 bases lay between the germline ends. Germline values: CDR1 SNHLY, CDR2 FYNNEI. This CDR3 is CASSEAIRRAPREDTQYF. For the CDR3, the DNA is TGTGCCAGCAGTGAAGCAATACGACGGGCCCCGCGGGAAGATACGCAGTATTTT.

V is TRBV11-2 and J is TRBJ1-3, with no clear D. V was shortened by 1 base and J by 4 bases, with 17 bases between the two germline ends. The CDR3 sequence is 17 residues long. Germline V gene lookup returns CDR1 SGHAT and CDR2 FQNNGV. The CDR3 nucleotides read TGTGCCAGCAGCTTAGTAGCCGCAGCAAGGACCGGAAACACCATATATTTT. Encoded protein: CASSLVAAARTGNTIYF. The full variable domain, in which reference TRBV11-2 and TRBJ1-3 provide the parts outside the CDR3, is EAGVAQSPRYKIIEKRQSVAFWCNPISGHATLYWYQQILGQGPKLLIQFQNNGVVDDSQLPKDRFSAERLKGVDSTLKIQPAKLEDSAVYLCASSLVAAARTGNTIYFGEGSWLTVV.

The chain uses TRBV7-9 and TRBJ1-2; 8 bases map to TRBD1. The CDR3 contains 14 residues. The V gene end was trimmed by 1 base and the J gene end by 6 bases; junction bases not matched to a gene: 4. The germline V gene has CDR1 SEHNR and CDR2 FQNEAQ (reference sequence). CDR3 sequence: CASSLGTGIHGYTF. CDR3 coding DNA: TGTGCCAGCAGCTTAGGGACAGGGATTCATGGCTACACCTTC.

In its sample, this clone was seen a few times. This chain connects TRBV20-1 to TRBJ1-1; D gene ambiguous. Germline V gene data show CDR1 as DFQATT and CDR2 as SNEGSKA (reference sequence). The CDR3 spans 10 residues. The V and J ends lost 3 bases and 12 bases respectively, with 11 bases between them. The CDR3 DNA reads TGCAGTGCTAGTGGGTCCGGGACTTTCTTT. Translating gives CSASGSGTFF.

This clone was observed a single time. The gene calls are TRBV18 and TRBJ1-5; D is uncertain. Germline V gene data show CDR1 as KGHSH and CDR2 as LQKENI. The CDR3 has 13 amino acids. Trimming pared 3 bases from V and 2 bases from J, leaving 5 bases between. Here the CDR3 reads CASSPMGNQPQHF. The CDR3 region has the DNA TGTGCCAGCTCACCCATGGGCAATCAGCCCCAGCATTTT.

Here the CDR3 DNA reads TGTGCCAGCAACTGGGACAGCCGTTCACCCCTCCACTTT. This codes for CASNWDSRSPLHF. The chain is built from TRBV6-1 and TRBJ1-6; 7 bases align to TRBD1. The CDR3 is 13 amino acids. CDR1 is MNHNS, CDR2 SASEGT, per germline. Trimming took 7 bases from V and 9 from J; bases not matched to a gene: 6.

This chain connects TRBV6-4 to TRBJ2-1; TRBD2 might be the D (5 bases). The V gene lost 4 bases and the J gene lost 4 bases, with 14 bases spanning the gap. In germline, CDR1 is MRHNA, CDR2 SNTAGT. There are 15 residues in the CDR3. CDR3 sequence (DNA): TGTGCCAGCAGTGTTCTAGCAAACGTTTACAATGAGCAGTTCTTC. Translation gives CASSVLANVYNEQFF.

The chain combines TRBV7-2 with TRBJ2-3; 11 bases align to TRBD2. The CDR3 is 16 amino acids. V gave up 5 bases and J gave up 8 bases; unmatched junction bases: 12. Germline V gene sequence: CDR1 SGHTA, CDR2 FQGNSA. CDR3 region: CASSRTRLAGGSTQYF. The CDR3, as DNA: TGTGCCAGCAGCCGTACGAGGTTAGCGGGAGGGAGTACGCAGTATTTT.

The V gene is TRBV28, the J gene TRBJ1-2, with a tentative D call TRBD1 (6 bases). The CDR3 spans 13 residues. V lost 3 bases and J lost 8, with 13 bases in between. CDR1 is MDHEN, CDR2 SYDVKM, per germline. The CDR3 spells CASSFRGVGGYTF. In DNA, the CDR3 is TGTGCCAGCAGTTTTAGGGGGGTGGGCGGCTACACCTTC.

The chain is built from TRBV7-3 and TRBJ2-2; 14 nucleotides line up with TRBD2. The CDR3 totals 21 residues. Germline loops: CDR1 SGHTA, CDR2 FQGTGA. The junction had 9 bases not matched to a gene; V was cut back by 0 bases and J by 0 bases. The CDR3 loop reads CASSLTGAGTSGSANTGELFF. The DNA of the CDR3 is TGTGCCAGCAGCTTAACTGGAGCCGGGACTAGCGGGAGCGCGAACACCGGGGAGCTGTTTTTT. Combining the CDR3 with reference TRBV7-3 and TRBJ2-2 gives the whole variable domain GAGVSQTPSNKVTEKGKYVELRCDPISGHTALYWYRQSLGQGPEFLIYFQGTGAADDSGLPNDRFFAVRPEGSVSTLKIQRTERGDSAVYLCASSLTGAGTSGSANTGELFFGEGSRLTVL.

This chain connects TRBV5-1 to TRBJ1-3; TRBD1 matches 7 bases. The CDR3 loop spans 16 amino acids. Germline values: CDR1 SGHRS, CDR2 YFSETQ. V lost 4 bases and J lost 0; bases outside the gene matches: 7. The chain's CDR3 is CASSTGQARSGNTIYF. DNA of the CDR3: TGCGCCAGCAGCACCGGACAGGCGCGCTCTGGAAACACCATATATTTT.

The chain carries TRBV9 and TRBJ2-7; D gene uncertain. V was pared by 5 bases and J by 4 bases, with 10 bases between. The CDR3 sequence is 12 residues long. The germline gives CDR1 SGDLS, CDR2 YYNGEE. CDR3 in DNA: TGTGCCAGCAGACCCGTCCCGTACGAGCAGTACTTC. Residues: CASRPVPYEQYF.

The V call is TRBV14, the J call TRBJ2-5; 11 bases are a match to TRBD2. V trimming: 0 bases; J trimming: 5 bases; junction bases outside the gene matches: 11. The CDR3 contains 18 residues. Germline lookup yields CDR1 SGHDN and CDR2 FVKESK. CDR3 nucleotides: TGTGCCAGCAGCCAAGATAGTAGTACTAGCGGGAGACGGGAGACCCAGTACTTC. As protein: CASSQDSSTSGRRETQYF.

The chain couples TRBV6-5 to TRBJ2-5; 11 positions agree with TRBD1. Germline assignment: CDR1 MNHEY and CDR2 SVGAGI. With 2 bases clipped from V and 4 bases from J, the junction kept 3 bases outside the gene matches. The CDR3 is 15 amino acids. The CDR3 nucleotides read TGTGCCAGCAGTTACGGGGGGACAGGGGGAGAGACCCAGTACTTC. This codes for CASSYGGTGGETQYF.

The chain uses TRBV2 and TRBJ2-7; 9 bases line up with TRBD2. Looked up from germline, CDR1 is SNHLY and CDR2 is FYNNEI. The V and J ends lost 3 bases and 5 bases, in that order; junction bases with no gene match: 8. The CDR3 is made up of 15 amino acids. The CDR3 DNA reads as TGTGCCAGCAGTGAGCGGGAGGGCCGTTTTAACGAGCAGTACTTC. Translating gives CASSEREGRFNEQYF.

The chain is built from TRBV5-5 and TRBJ2-1; 8 positions match TRBD1. The CDR3 extends over 16 amino acids. V lost 4 bases and J lost 2; bases outside the gene matches: 8. CDR1 and CDR2 (germline): SGHKS, YYEKEE (reference sequence). CDR3 in amino acids: CASSLLQGVAYNEQFF. CDR3 nucleotides: TGTGCCAGCAGCCTGTTACAGGGGGTAGCCTACAATGAGCAGTTCTTC. The complete variable domain, with remaining parts taken from reference TRBV5-5 and TRBJ2-1, reads DAGVTQSPTHLIKTRGQQVTLRCSPISGHKSVSWYQQVLGQGPQFIFQYYEKEERGRGNFPDRFSARQFPNYSSELNVNALLLGDSALYLCASSLLQGVAYNEQFFGPGTRLTVL.

The chain joins TRBV7-2 to TRBJ2-1; 15 bases line up with TRBD2. This CDR3 has 19 amino acids. In germline, CDR1 is SGHTA, CDR2 FQGNSA. V was pared by 4 bases and J by 0 bases, with 7 bases of the junction left unmatched. CDR3 DNA: TGTGCCAGCAGCTCGGGGACTAGCGGGAGGCCAAGCTCCTACAATGAGCAGTTCTTC. Amino acid sequence: CASSSGTSGRPSSYNEQFF.

This clone was counted once. This rearrangement joins TRBV7-8 to TRBJ1-5; D is perhaps TRBD1 (5 bases). The CDR3 is made up of 17 amino acids. From germline, CDR1 is SGHVS and CDR2 FQNEAQ. V lost 4 bases to trimming and J lost 3 bases, with 19 bases between them. The CDR3 loop is CASSSTRGGVINQPQHF. In nucleotides, the CDR3 is TGTGCCAGCAGCTCAACTCGGGGGGGGGTAATCAATCAGCCCCAGCATTTT.

This clone was counted a few times. V gene TRBV9 combines with J gene TRBJ2-7; no definite D call. Germline loops: CDR1 SGDLS, CDR2 YYNGEE. The CDR3 runs to 15 residues. The germline V and J ends were trimmed by 1 base and 12 bases, with 23 bases remaining between them. In nucleotides, the CDR3 is TGTGCCAGCAGCGTACCCCGCAGAGCCAGCTTAAAACGGTACTTC. Amino acids: CASSVPRRASLKRYF.

In DNA form, the CDR3 reads TGTGCCAGCAGCCTCCGGACTAGCGGGAGGGGGGATTCCGGGGAGCTGTTTTTT. Translated, it gives CASSLRTSGRGDSGELFF. This chain connects TRBV4-2 to TRBJ2-2; TRBD2 agrees at 15 bases. V shed 4 bases, J shed 6 bases, and the junction held 9 bases outside the gene matches. This CDR3 is built from 18 residues. Germline lookup yields CDR1 LGHNA and CDR2 YNFKEQ.

The chain uses TRBV6-5 and TRBJ1-3, with 10 bases lining up with TRBD1. Unmatched junction bases numbered 0, after V lost 2 bases and J lost 2 bases. Germline CDR1 is MNHEY and CDR2 is SVGAGI. The CDR3 extends over 15 amino acids. CDR3 amino acids: CASSYGTGAGNTIYF. The CDR3 DNA reads TGTGCCAGCAGTTACGGGACAGGGGCTGGAAACACCATATATTTT.

This chain uses TRBV6-5 with TRBJ2-3; D not certain. The CDR3 runs 15 residues. Germline V CDR1 and CDR2: MNHEY, SVGAGI. Trimming shortened V by 3 bases and J by 3 bases, and 13 bases separated the two germline ends. CDR3 DNA sequence: TGTGCCAGCAGTTATAGGAGTCTTGGGACAGATACGCAGTATTTT. Protein sequence: CASSYRSLGTDTQYF.

The CDR3 loop is CASITARYNEQFF. The CDR3 nucleotides are TGTGCCAGTATCACCGCTAGGTACAATGAGCAGTTCTTC. V is TRBV28 and J is TRBJ2-1; D ambiguous. CDR1 MDHEN and CDR2 SYDVKM come from the germline V gene. V was trimmed by 9 bases and J by 4 bases, leaving 13 bases between them. This CDR3 has 13 residues.

This clone was found once. The rearrangement uses TRBV6-5 and TRBJ1-2; TRBD1 is a possible D gene (5 bases). The CDR3 consists of 14 residues. The V end was cut by 6 bases, the J end by 2 bases, with 13 bases between. The germline CDR1 and CDR2 sequences are MNHEY and SVGAGI. The CDR3 is CASRPSGANYGYTF. DNA of the CDR3: TGTGCCAGCAGACCCTCTGGGGCGAACTATGGCTACACCTTC.